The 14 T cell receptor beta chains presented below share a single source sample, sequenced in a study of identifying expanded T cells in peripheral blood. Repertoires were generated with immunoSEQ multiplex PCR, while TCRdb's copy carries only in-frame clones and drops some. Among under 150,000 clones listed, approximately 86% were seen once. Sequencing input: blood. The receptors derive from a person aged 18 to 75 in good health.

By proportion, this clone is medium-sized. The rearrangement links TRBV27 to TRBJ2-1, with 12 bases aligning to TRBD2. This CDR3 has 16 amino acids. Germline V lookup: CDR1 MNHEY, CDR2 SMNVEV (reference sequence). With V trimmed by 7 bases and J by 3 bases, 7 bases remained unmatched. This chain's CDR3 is CASNRLAGADYNEQFF. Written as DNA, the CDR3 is TGTGCCAGCAACAGACTAGCGGGGGCGGACTACAATGAGCAGTTCTTC.

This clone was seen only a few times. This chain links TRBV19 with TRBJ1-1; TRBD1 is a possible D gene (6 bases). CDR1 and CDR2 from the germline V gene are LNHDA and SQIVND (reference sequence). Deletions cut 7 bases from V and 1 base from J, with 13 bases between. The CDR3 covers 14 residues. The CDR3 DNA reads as TGTGCCAGTATAGAGGACAGTTCGAACACTGAAGCTTTCTTT. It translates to CASIEDSSNTEAFF.

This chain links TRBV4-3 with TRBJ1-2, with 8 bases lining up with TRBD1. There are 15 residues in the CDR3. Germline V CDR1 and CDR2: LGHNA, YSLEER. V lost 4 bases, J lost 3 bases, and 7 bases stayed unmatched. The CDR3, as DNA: TGCGCCAGCAGCCCTCGACAGGGGAGCCACTATGGCTACACCTTC. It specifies CASSPRQGSHYGYTF.

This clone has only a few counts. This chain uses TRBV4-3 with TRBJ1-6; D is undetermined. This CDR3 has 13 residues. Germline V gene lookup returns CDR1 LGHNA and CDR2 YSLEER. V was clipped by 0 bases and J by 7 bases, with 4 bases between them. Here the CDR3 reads CASSQDLNSPLHF. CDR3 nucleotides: TGCGCCAGCAGCCAAGATTTGAATTCACCCCTCCACTTT.

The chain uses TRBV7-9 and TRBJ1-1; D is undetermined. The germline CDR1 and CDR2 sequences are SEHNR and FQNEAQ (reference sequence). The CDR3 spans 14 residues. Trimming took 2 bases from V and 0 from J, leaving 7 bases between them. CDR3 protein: CASSLSGVNTEAFF. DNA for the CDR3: TGTGCCAGCAGCTTATCAGGAGTGAACACTGAAGCTTTCTTT.

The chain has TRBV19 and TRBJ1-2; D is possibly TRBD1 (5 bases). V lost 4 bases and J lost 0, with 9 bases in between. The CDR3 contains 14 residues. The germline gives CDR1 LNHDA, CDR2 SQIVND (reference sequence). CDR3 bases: TGTGCCAGTAGTACGACGGACACTAACTATGGCTACACCTTC. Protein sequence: CASSTTDTNYGYTF.

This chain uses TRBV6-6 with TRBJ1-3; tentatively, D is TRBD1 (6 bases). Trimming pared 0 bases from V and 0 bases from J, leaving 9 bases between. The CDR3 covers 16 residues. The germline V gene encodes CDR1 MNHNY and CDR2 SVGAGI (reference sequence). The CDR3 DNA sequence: TGTGCCAGCAGTTACTCCGGACAGAGCTCTGGAAACACCATATATTTT. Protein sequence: CASSYSGQSSGNTIYF.

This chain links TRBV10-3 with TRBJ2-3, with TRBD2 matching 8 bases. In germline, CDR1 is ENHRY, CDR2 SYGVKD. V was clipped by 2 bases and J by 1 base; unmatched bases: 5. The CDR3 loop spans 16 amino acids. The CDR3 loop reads CAISEGSGSRTDTQYF. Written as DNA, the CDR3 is TGTGCCATCAGTGAGGGGAGCGGGAGCCGCACAGATACGCAGTATTTT.

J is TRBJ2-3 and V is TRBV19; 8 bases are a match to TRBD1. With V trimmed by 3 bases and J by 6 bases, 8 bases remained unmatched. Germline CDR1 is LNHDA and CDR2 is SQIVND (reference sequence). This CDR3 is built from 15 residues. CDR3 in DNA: TGTGCCAGTAGTATGAGGCAGGGGGCATCGGATACGCAGTATTTT. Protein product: CASSMRQGASDTQYF.

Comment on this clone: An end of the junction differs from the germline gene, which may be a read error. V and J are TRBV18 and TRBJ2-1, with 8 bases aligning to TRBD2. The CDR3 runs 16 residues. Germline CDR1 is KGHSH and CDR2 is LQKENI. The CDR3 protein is CAGSPMTSDSYNEQFF. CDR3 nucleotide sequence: TGTGCCGGCTCACCTATGACTAGCGACTCCTACAATGAGCAGTTCTTC. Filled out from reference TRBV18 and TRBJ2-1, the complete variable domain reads NAGVMQNPRHLVRRRGQEARLRCSPMKGHSHVYWYRQLPEEGLKFMVYLQKENIIDESGMPKERFSAEFPKEGPSILRIQQVVRGDSAAYFCAGSPMTSDSYNEQFFGPGTRLTVL.

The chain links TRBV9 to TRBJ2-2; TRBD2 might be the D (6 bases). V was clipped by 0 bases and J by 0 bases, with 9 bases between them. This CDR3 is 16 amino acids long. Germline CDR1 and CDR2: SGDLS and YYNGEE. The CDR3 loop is CASSVVPGANTGELFF. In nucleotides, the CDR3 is TGTGCCAGCAGCGTAGTTCCGGGGGCGAACACCGGGGAGCTGTTTTTT.

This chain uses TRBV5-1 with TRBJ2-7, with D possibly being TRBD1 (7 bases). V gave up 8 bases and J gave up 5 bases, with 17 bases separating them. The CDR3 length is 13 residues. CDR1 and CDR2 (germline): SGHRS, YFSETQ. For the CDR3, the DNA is TGCGCCAGTAAATCAGGGGGGCTTGACGAGCAGTACTTC. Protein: CASKSGGLDEQYF.

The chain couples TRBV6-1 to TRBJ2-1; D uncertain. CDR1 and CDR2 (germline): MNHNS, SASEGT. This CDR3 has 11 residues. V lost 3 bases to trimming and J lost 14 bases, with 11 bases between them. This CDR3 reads CASSEVQAEFF. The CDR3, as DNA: TGTGCCAGCAGTGAGGTCCAGGCCGAGTTCTTC.

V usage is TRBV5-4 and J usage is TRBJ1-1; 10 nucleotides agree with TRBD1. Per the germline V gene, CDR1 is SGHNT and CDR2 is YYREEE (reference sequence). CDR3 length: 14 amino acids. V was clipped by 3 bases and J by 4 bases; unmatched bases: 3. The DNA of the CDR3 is TGTGCCAGCAGCTGGACAGGGGGGGCCACTGAAGCTTTCTTT. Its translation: CASSWTGGATEAFF.